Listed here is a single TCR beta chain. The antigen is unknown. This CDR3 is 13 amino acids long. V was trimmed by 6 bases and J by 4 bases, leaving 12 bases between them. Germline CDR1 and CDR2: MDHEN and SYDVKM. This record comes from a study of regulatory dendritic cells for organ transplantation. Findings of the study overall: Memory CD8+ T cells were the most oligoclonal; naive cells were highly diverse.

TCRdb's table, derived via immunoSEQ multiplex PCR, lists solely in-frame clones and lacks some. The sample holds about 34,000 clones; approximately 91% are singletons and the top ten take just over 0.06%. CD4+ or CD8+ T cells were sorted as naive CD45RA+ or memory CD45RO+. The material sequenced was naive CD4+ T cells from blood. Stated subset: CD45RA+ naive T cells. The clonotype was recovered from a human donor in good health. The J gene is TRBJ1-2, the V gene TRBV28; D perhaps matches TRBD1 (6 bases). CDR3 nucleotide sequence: TGTGCCAGCAGCCGGGACACCATCTATGGCTACACCTTC. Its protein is CASSRDTIYGYTF.